This T cell receptor (beta chain) was identified in a study of cytomegalovirus exposure and HLA in healthy donors (dated by TCRdb to the late 2010s). About the full investigation: An earlier analysis of approximately 640 of the donors reported roughly 300 Gb of sequence data and 100 million to 130 million unique TCR beta sequences from 150 million to 200 million T cells. Approximately 330 gigabases of sequencing data and around 85 million unique TCR sequences made up an early release that covered about 640 HLA-typed donors. The genetic ancestry cluster associated with self-reported Caucasian donors included 80% to 90% of the approximately 410 genotyped donors. The study aimed to test whether signatures of past pathogen exposure could be identified by cataloging public T cell receptors. The study profiled the T cell repertoires of more than 500 subjects by immunosequencing and related them to cytomegalovirus serostatus. Besides the first cohort of approximately 670 subjects, a separate validation cohort made up of 120 different subjects was used. To predict cytomegalovirus infection status, the study brought together high-throughput TCR immunosequencing, statistical association of individual TCRs with disease status, and machine learning. In a later analysis, previously published TCR beta repertoires from more than 500 donors were re-analyzed and high-resolution HLA genotyping was added so that TCR occurrence patterns could be studied. In the later analysis, no new phenotypic data were used to find candidate immune exposures; instead, reliance was placed on TCR beta sequences and their occurrence across donors. In an earlier analysis of around 540 of the donors, high-throughput TCR beta sequencing was used to judge whether each TCR beta V gene segment behaved as functional or pseudogenic. Alongside the repertoire data, information on donor age, sex, ethnicity and CMV serostatus was compiled. A later genetic analysis took genome-wide SNP genotypes for about 65% of the roughly 670 donors and used that subset as a discovery cohort. Every discovery cohort repertoire had been produced on one sequencing platform. HLA typing covered class I and class II loci at four-digit resolution. The number of donors typed differed by locus, with 629-630 for A, B, C, DRB1 and DQB1, roughly 520 for DQA1, 600 to 610 for DPA1, and over 400 for DPB1. Roughly five DR-DQ haplotypes were handled as single units for association and clustering because linkage in the cohort was strong. Among 300 to 500 genotyped donors of the cohort, an average of about 220,000 unique TCR beta nucleotide sequences was sequenced per donor, of which 15% to 20% were non-productive. Study-wide findings and limitations: According to a later genetic analysis, donors in an Asian-associated ancestry cluster had fewer N-insertions in productive TCRs than the approximately 650-donor mean. A later analysis associated 16,951 TCR beta sequences with specific HLA alleles at a false discovery rate of 0.05. Most CMV-associated TCR beta chains appeared to be HLA-restricted in a later analysis, and the HLA associations seemed to be driven largely by CMV exposure. A group of highly shared sequence variants was considered likely to be a technical artifact of the sequencing pipeline. Across donors, most TCR sequences were observed very rarely, whereas some public TCRs were present in many individuals. Only TCR beta chains were sequenced in this cohort, and the absence of alpha or paired-chain data limited detectable features. In vitro tests confirmed that three of the cytomegalovirus-associated TCR beta chains recognize cytomegalovirus antigens. Linkage disequilibrium might explain the correlated functional status among segregating V segments, but an unknown experimental factor could not be ruled out. CMV serostatus was the only immune exposure information available for the cohort. Several of the top co-occurrence clusters appeared to be linked to parvovirus B19, influenza, CMV and Epstein-Barr virus, according to a later analysis. An earlier analysis of several hundred of the donors showed that most TCR beta V segments appeared in productive rearrangements either about 90% or about 30% of the time, which broadly matched IMGT annotations. V-gene and J-gene trimming of TCR beta chains was associated with a missense DCLRE1C variant in a later genetic analysis, and the association was replicated in an independent cohort. When HLA alleles, especially DR and DQ, strongly co-occurred, TCR associations were difficult to assign to individual alleles. The presence/absence analyses assumed that sequencing depth was roughly uniform across donors, and that assumption may not be true. Over 15 rarely observed V segments, including chromosome 9 orphons, were excluded from the earlier analysis of several hundred of the donors because counts were too low. In a later analysis, the rate of TCR association differed among HLA loci, with DRB1 alleles having the most associated TCRs and HLA-C alleles having the fewest. In a later analysis, HLA-associated TCR beta chains showed more clonal expansion and lower generation probabilities than non-associated chains that were equally common. It was suggested by the authors that the approach could potentially be generalized to other disease states and immunological phenotypes. A further reported finding was that TCR beta sequences accurately predicted the HLA-A and HLA-B alleles for most subjects in the first cohort. Cytomegalovirus status was reported to be diagnosed by the classifier with high specificity and sensitivity in both the original and validation cohorts. Because the 87-base-pair reads could not distinguish some IMGT-functional V segments, including TRBV6-2 and TRBV6-3, those segments were excluded. The study listed approximately 150 TCR beta chains as associated with cytomegalovirus. HLA typing was unavailable for some donors at each locus, so association tests used only the typed subset.

At the junction V is shortened by 5 bases and J by 3 bases; bases outside the gene matches: 8. CDR1 and CDR2, per the germline V gene (reference sequence), are SEHNR and FQNEAQ. The CDR3 contains 17 residues, cysteine and phenylalanine counted. Only the CDR3 portion is preserved as DNA: 51 bases, with reading frame beginning at the first base. The cohort was made up of approximately 700 healthy bone marrow donors. At the time of sampling, all cohort members were nominally healthy, though unrecorded immune exposures were likely present. Of the 700 or so cohort members, approximately 290 had a positive CMV serostatus and 350 to 450 had a negative one, while no CMV serostatus was recorded for the donor. A peripheral blood sample was provided by each donor, and peripheral blood mononuclear cells were used for TCR beta sequencing. Genomic DNA was extracted from the blood cell samples with the Qiagen DNeasy Blood Extraction Kit.

The library was built by means of the immunoSEQ multiplex PCR assay. For the multiplex PCR, a mixture combining 60 forward primers for TCR Vbeta segments and 13 reverse primers for TCR Jbeta segments was used. The CDR3 region of rearranged TCR beta genes was amplified from genomic DNA by a multiplex PCR assay. The amplified TCR beta libraries were sequenced on the Illumina HiSeq System as 87-base-pair reads. As for the original processing: A later analysis counted 75 million to 100 million unique TCR beta chains across the 640 or so repertoires, and about 10 million of these chains were shared by at least two donors. Raw reads were error-corrected and collapsed into unique sequences with a nearest-neighbor algorithm that merged closely related sequences to remove PCR and sequencing errors. To assign V, D and J gene segments, CDR3 sequences were aligned to IMGT reference sequences. For a sequence to be retained, a match of at least six nucleotides to both a V gene segment and a J gene segment was required. Rearrangements were called productive when the CDR3 lacked stop codons and stayed in frame with V and J; all others were non-productive. CDR3 was defined according to IMGT convention as the region running from the second conserved V-encoded cysteine to the conserved J-encoded phenylalanine. The earlier analysis of fewer than 750 of the donors excluded sequences that lacked an unambiguous match to a single V gene segment. An earlier analysis of about 600 of the donors called V segments functional above 56.7% productive rearrangements and segregating when the between-donor standard deviation exceeded 5%. To diagnose cytomegalovirus status from the catalog of TCR beta chain sequences, a statistical classification framework was built. A later analysis assigned V and J genes by comparing TCR nucleotide sequences with IMGT/GENE-DB human TR gene sequences. A later analysis assigned CDR3 sequences and most-parsimonious VDJ recombination scenarios with the TCRdist pipeline. In a later analysis, each TCR beta chain was defined by its CDR3 amino acid sequence together with its V-gene family, and reads lacking a unique V-gene family were excluded. To address suspected cross-contamination and a sequencing artifact, a later analysis removed 592 highly shared, low-generation-probability nucleotide sequences. In a later analysis, a clonal expansion index was calculated for each public chain from normalized within-repertoire ranks of inferred template counts. In a later analysis, generation probabilities were computed with a VDJ recombination model fitted to out-of-frame rearrangements, and the resulting probabilities were checked against IGoR. In a later analysis, hypergeometric tests were used to score TCR-TCR, TCR-HLA and TCR-CMV co-occurrence, with a repertoire-size bias correction applied to TCR pairs. In a later analysis, false discovery rates were estimated by permuting HLA or CMV assignments 20 times. In a later analysis, co-occurring TCRs were grouped using DBSCAN, and TCRdist sequence similarity was added for clustering within HLA-allele-positive subsets. Repertoires with fewer than 30,000 or more than 120,000 public chains were left out of co-occurrence clustering, as were five repertoires with anomalous nucleotide sharing. What TCRdb holds here is the immuneACCESS table cut down to in-frame rearrangements. Part of the clones is not present; checked against another copy, under half of the missing clones reflect an unresolved V gene, and the others are unexplained. The V and J calls and clone size come from that table; D and trimming were worked out from the DNA. The sample table lists around 94,000 clones, about four fifths of them with a count of one. The top ten hold 10% of the sample.

Turning to this clone: Its antigen is currently not known. No base quality information exists; no much larger clone differs at one position.

This receptor chain uses TRBV7-9 and TRBJ2-5; the central 14 bases match TRBD2. Sequences were obtained from PBMCs. This clonotype originated in a human donor in good health. The CDR3 region has the sequence CASSIGLAGGAKETQYF. At the DNA level, the sequence is TGTGCCAGCAGCATCGGACTAGCGGGAGGAGCTAAAGAGACCCAGTACTTC.